What follows are 8 T cell receptor beta chains derived from one specimen sequenced in a study of T cell responses to AZD1222 COVID-19 vaccine. This table comes from immunoSEQ multiplex PCR, and its TCRdb copy is limited to in-frame clones, with some not included. The sample holds approximately 150,000 clones; 85% to 90% are singletons and the top ten take 5% to 6%. Sequenced here: peripheral blood, sampled 28 days after the second AZD1222 dose. All receptors come from an adult who received the AZD1222 COVID-19 vaccine.

The rearrangement joins TRBV7-2 to TRBJ1-5, with D hard to call. Trimming took 0 bases from V and 4 from J, leaving 10 bases between them. The V gene's germline CDR1 is SGHTA and CDR2 FQGNSA. The CDR3 length is 15 residues. The CDR3 is CASSLAAVTNQPQHF. The CDR3 DNA reads TGTGCCAGCAGCTTAGCGGCGGTTACGAATCAGCCCCAGCATTTT. Based on the CDR3 plus reference TRBV7-2 and TRBJ1-5, the full variable domain is GAGVSQSPSNKVTEKGKDVELRCDPISGHTALYWYRQSLGQGLEFLIYFQGNSAPDKSGLPSDRFSAERTGGSVSTLTIQRTQQEDSAVYLCASSLAAVTNQPQHFGDGTRLSIL.

The genes are TRBV3-1 (or the pseudogene TRBV3-2) and TRBJ1-4; D unresolved. Per germline, CDR1 LGHDT and CDR2 YNNKEL (reference sequence). The CDR3 has 17 residues. Trimming took 2 bases from V and 7 from J, leaving 20 bases between them. The CDR3 DNA sequence: TGTGCCAGCAGCCAACTAGGGAATGCGGGGTTGAGTGAAAAACTGTTTTTT. Translation: CASSQLGNAGLSEKLFF.

The chain has TRBV18 and TRBJ2-1; 10 bases map to TRBD2. V dropped 4 bases and J dropped 8; count of bases not matched to a gene: 11. The germline CDR1 and CDR2 sequences are KGHSH and LQKENI. There are 16 residues in the CDR3. The CDR3 here is CASSLYSSGSGHEQFF. CDR3 sequence (DNA): TGTGCCAGCTCACTATACTCTAGCGGGAGTGGTCATGAGCAGTTCTTC.

The V and J genes are TRBV14 and TRBJ2-7, with 14 nucleotides matching TRBD2. V lost 4 bases and J lost 12; bases outside the gene matches: 8. CDR1 is SGHDN and CDR2 is FVKESK in the germline V gene. The CDR3 is 14 amino acids. In DNA form, the CDR3 reads TGTGCCAGCAGCCCCGGGACTAGCGGGAGTAAGGTGTACTTC. It yields the protein CASSPGTSGSKVYF.

The chain uses TRBV19 and TRBJ2-4; the D call may be TRBD1 or TRBD2 (7 bases each). The CDR3 runs to 20 residues. Germline CDR1 and CDR2: LNHDA and SQIVND (reference sequence). The V and J ends lost 5 bases and 1 base respectively, with 27 bases between them. CDR3 nucleotide sequence: TGTGCCAGTAGTGGTGGGAGGGGGACAGCGACGAACTACGCCAAAAACATTCAGTACTTC. Translating it yields CASSGGRGTATNYAKNIQYF.

The chain recombines TRBV5-1 with TRBJ2-7; 7 nucleotides match TRBD2. CDR1 is SGHRS and CDR2 is YFSETQ in the germline V gene. V shed 4 bases and J 3 bases; nucleotides not matched to a gene: 4. The CDR3 totals 13 residues. CDR3 bases: TGCGCCAGCAGCCCGGGGGGTAGCTACGAGCAGTACTTC. Translating gives CASSPGGSYEQYF.

The chain employs TRBV14 and TRBJ1-3; no clear D. The germline V gene has CDR1 SGHDN and CDR2 FVKESK. The germline V and J ends were trimmed by 4 bases and 8 bases, with 12 bases remaining between them. The CDR3 is made up of 13 amino acids. The CDR3 coding sequence is TGTGCCAGCAGCCTGGTCCCCGAGGACACCATATATTTT. Residues: CASSLVPEDTIYF.

V usage is TRBV2 and J usage is TRBJ1-5, with D hard to call. Trimming stripped 3 bases from V and 1 base from J, with 16 bases between. Germline V gene lookup returns CDR1 SNHLY and CDR2 FYNNEI. The CDR3 runs 17 residues. The CDR3 nucleotides are TGTGCCAGCAGTGATGGGGTTACCAAAGGGAGCAATCAGCCCCAGCATTTT. Residues: CASSDGVTKGSNQPQHF.